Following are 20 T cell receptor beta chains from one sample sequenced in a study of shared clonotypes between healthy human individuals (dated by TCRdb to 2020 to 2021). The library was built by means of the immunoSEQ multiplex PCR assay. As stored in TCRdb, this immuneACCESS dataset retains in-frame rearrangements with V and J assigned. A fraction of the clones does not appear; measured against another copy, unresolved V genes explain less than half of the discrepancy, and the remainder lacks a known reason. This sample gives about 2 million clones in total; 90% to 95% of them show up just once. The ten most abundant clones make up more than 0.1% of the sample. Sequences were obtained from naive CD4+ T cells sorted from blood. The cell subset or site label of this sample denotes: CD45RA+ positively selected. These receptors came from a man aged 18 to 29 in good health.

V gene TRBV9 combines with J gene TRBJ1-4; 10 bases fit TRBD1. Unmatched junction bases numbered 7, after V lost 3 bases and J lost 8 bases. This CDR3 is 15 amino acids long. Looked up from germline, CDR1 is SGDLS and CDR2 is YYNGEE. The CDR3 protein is CASSAAGQGIEKLFF. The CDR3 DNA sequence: TGTGCCAGCAGCGCCGCGGGACAGGGGATCGAAAAACTGTTTTTT.

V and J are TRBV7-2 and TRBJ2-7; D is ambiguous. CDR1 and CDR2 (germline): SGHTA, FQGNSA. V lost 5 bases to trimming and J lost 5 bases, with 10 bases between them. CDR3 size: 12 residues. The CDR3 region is CASSPTSNEQYF. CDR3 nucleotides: TGTGCCAGCAGCCCGACCTCAAACGAGCAGTACTTC.

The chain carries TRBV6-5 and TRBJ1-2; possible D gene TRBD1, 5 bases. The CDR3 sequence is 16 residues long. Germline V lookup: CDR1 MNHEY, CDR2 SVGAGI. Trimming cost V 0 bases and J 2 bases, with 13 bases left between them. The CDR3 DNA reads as TGTGCCAGCAGTTACTCGATTGTCCGACAGAACTATGGCTACACCTTC. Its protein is CASSYSIVRQNYGYTF.

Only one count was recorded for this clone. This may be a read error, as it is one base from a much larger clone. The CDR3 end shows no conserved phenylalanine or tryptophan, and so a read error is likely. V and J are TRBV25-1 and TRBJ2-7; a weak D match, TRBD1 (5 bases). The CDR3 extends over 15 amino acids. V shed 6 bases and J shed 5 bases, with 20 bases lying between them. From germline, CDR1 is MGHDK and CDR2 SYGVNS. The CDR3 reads CASSPSGQGRNEQYL. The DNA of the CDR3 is TGTGCCAGCAGCCCTTCAGGTCAGGGTCGAAACGAGCAGTACCTC.

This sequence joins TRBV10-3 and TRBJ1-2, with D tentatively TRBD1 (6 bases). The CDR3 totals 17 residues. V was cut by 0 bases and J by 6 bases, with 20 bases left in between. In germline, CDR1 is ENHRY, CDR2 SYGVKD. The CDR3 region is CAISESTVLAGANGYTF. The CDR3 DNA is TGTGCCATCAGTGAGTCTACCGTCTTAGCAGGGGCGAATGGCTACACCTTC.

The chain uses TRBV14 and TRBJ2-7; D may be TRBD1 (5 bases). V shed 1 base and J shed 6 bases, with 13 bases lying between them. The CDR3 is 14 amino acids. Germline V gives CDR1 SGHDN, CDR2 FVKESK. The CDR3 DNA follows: TGTGCCAGCAGCCAAGTGGGCAGGGTCGGCGAGCAGTACTTC. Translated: CASSQVGRVGEQYF.

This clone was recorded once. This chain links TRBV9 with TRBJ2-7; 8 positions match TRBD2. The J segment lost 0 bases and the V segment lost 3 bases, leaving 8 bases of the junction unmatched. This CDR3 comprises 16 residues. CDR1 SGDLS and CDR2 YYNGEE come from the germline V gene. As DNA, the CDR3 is TGTGCCAGCAGCGCCCGAGCTACTAGCGGCTCCTACGAGCAGTACTTC. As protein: CASSARATSGSYEQYF. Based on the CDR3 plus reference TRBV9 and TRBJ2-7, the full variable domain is DSGVTQTPKHLITATGQRVTLRCSPRSGDLSVYWYQQSLDQGLQFLIQYYNGEERAKGNILERFSAQQFPDLHSELNLSSLELGDSALYFCASSARATSGSYEQYFGPGTRLTVT.

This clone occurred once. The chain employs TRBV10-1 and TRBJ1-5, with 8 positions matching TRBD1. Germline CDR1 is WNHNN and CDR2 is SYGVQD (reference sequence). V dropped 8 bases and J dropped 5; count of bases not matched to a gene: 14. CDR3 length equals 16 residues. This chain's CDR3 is CASQVERDRGHQPQHF. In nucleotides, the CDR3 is TGCGCCAGCCAAGTTGAGCGAGACAGGGGACATCAGCCCCAGCATTTT.

The CDR3 coding sequence is TGTGCCAGCATGAAGGGAACCTATGGTGGCTACACCTTC. Its protein is CASMKGTYGGYTF. V gene TRBV6-5 combines with J gene TRBJ1-2; D uncertain. CDR1 is MNHEY, CDR2 SVGAGI, per germline. V was cut by 7 bases and J by 7 bases, with 16 bases left in between. The CDR3 totals 13 residues.

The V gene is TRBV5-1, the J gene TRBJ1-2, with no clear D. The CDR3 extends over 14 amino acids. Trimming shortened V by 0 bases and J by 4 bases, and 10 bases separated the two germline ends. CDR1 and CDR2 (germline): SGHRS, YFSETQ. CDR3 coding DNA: TGCGCCAGCAGCTTGGCCGTCCAGTTCTATGGCTACACCTTC. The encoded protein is CASSLAVQFYGYTF.

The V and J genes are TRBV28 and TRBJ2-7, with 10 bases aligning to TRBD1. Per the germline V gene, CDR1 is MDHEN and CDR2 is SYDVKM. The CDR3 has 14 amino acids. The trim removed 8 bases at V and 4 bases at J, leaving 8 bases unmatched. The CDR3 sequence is CASSWTGGRYEQYF. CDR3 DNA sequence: TGTGCCAGCTCATGGACAGGGGGAAGATACGAGCAGTACTTC.

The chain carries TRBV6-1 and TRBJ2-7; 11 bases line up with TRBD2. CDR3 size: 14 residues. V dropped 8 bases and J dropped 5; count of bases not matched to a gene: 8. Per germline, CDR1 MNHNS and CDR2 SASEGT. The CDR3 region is CASLTTSGEDEQYF. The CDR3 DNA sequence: TGTGCCAGCCTCACGACTAGCGGGGAAGACGAGCAGTACTTC.

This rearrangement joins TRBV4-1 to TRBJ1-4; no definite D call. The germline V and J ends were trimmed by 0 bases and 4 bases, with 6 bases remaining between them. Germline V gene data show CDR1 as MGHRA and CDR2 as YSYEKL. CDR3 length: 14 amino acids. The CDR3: CASSQEAGNEKLFF. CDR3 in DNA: TGCGCCAGCAGCCAAGAGGCCGGTAATGAAAAACTGTTTTTT.

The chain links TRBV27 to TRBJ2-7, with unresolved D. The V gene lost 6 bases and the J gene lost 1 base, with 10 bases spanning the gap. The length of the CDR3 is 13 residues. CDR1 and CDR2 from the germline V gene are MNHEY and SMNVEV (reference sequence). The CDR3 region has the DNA TGTGCCAGCAGCCACCCATTGTCCTACGAGCAGTACTTC. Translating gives CASSHPLSYEQYF.

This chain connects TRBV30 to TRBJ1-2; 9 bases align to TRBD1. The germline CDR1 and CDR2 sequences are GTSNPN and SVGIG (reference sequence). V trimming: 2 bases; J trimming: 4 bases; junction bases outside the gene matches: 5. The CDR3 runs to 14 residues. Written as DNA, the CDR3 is TGTGCCTGGAGTATGGACAGGGGCAGCTATGGCTACACCTTC. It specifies CAWSMDRGSYGYTF.

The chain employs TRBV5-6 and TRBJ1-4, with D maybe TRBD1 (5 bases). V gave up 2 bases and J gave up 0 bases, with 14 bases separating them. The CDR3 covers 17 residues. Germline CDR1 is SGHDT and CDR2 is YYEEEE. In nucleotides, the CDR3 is TGTGCCAGCAGCTTCCTTCAGGGCCTTGCAACTAATGAAAAACTGTTTTTT. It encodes CASSFLQGLATNEKLFF. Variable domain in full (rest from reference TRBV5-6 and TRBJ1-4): DAGVTQSPTHLIKTRGQQVTLRCSPKSGHDTVSWYQQALGQGPQFIFQYYEEEERQRGNFPDRFSGHQFPNYSSELNVNALLLGDSALYLCASSFLQGLATNEKLFFGSGTQLSVL.

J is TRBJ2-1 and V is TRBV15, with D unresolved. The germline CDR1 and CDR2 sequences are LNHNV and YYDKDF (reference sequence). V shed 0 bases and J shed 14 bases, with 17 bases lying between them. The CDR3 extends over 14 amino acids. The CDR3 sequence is CATSRDYQAEDKFF. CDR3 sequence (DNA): TGTGCCACCAGCAGAGATTACCAGGCTGAGGATAAGTTCTTC.

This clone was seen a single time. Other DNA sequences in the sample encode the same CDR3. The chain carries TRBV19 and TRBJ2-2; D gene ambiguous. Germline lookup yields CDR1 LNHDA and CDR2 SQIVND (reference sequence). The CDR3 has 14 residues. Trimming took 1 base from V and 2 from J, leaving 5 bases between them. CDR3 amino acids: CASSIGPNTGELFF. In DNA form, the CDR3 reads TGTGCCAGTAGTATAGGTCCAAACACCGGGGAGCTGTTTTTT.

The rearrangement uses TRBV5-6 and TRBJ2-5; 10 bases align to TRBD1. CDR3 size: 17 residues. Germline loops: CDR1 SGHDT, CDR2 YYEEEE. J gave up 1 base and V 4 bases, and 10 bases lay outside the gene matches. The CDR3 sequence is CASSRGRDRGFQETQYF. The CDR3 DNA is TGTGCCAGCAGCCGAGGAAGGGACAGGGGTTTCCAAGAGACCCAGTACTTC.

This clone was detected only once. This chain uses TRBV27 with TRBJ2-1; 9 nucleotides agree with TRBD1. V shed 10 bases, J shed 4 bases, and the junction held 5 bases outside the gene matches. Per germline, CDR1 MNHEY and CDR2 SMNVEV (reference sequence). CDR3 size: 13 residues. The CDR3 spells CAITGTGYNEQFF. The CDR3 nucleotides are TGTGCCATCACCGGGACAGGGTACAATGAGCAGTTCTTC.